This T cell receptor (beta chain) was identified in a study of technical replicates of blood from several donors. V was shortened by 8 bases and J by 4 bases, with 17 bases between the two germline ends. The germline V gene encodes CDR1 MNHEY and CDR2 SMNVEV (reference sequence). CDR3 length: 15 residues. The table came from immunoSEQ multiplex PCR; TCRdb's copy has only in-frame clones and leaves some out. The sample carries some 54,000 clones, 90% to 95% recorded once. The sequenced sample consisted of PBMCs. The chain employs TRBV27 and TRBJ1-4; D is undetermined. This clonotype originated in a human donor in good health. Some clones in this sample may be carry-over from other donors' samples. The CDR3 region has the DNA TGTGCCAGCGCTACAGCAGGCCGTAATAATGAAAAACTGTTTTTT. Residues: CASATAGRNNEKLFF.